This T cell receptor beta chain stems from a study of metastatic and nonmetastatic thyroid tumors. Study overall: From malignant and benign thyroid patients, repertoires in blood and in tumor or nodule tissue were compared. Study outcomes and limitations: Malignant thyroid tumors reportedly exceeded benign nodules significantly in TCR beta diversity, with the difference appearing in blood and tumor.

In the source study's methods: CDR3 was compared across clinicopathological groups, and the resulting differences were used to build a distant-metastasis classifier for papillary thyroid cancer. Via MiXCR, TCRdb re-called the PCR reads. The V and J calls were determined by TCRdb, not by the authors. The sample has about 7,900 clones; about a quarter are singletons. CDR1 is GTSNPN, CDR2 SVGIG, per germline (reference sequence). The V end was cut by 0 bases, the J end by 8 bases, with 17 bases between. The CDR3 spans 16 residues. About this clone: Its antigen remains unidentified. This sample includes further DNA sequences coding for the same CDR3.

Prior to thyroid surgery, none of the patients had received any treatment. V usage is TRBV30 and J usage is TRBJ1-6; D is perhaps TRBD1 (5 bases). The clonotype comes from a female donor with papillary thyroid cancer or a benign thyroid nodule (not recorded which). Some clones in this sample may be carry-over from other donors' samples. The sequencing input was adjacent normal tissue. CDR3 loop: CAWSVPGTVTHSPLHF. CDR3 in DNA: TGTGCCTGGAGTGTCCCAGGGACTGTGACTCATTCACCCCTCCACTTT.